This TCR beta chain comes out of a study of glioma-infiltrating T cells. Germline lookup yields CDR1 KGHSH and CDR2 LQKENI. The CDR3 spans 17 residues. Trimming cost V 4 bases and J 4 bases; bases outside gene matches: 10. As regards this clonotype: What it binds is unknown.

TCR alpha and beta CDR3 regions were amplified from RNA using iRepertoire nested multiplex PCR. TCRdb ran MiXCR on the multiplex PCR reads and lists one entry per CDR3 protein. This sample yields about 400,000 distinct CDR3 sequences, of which 41% are seen a single time; 12% belongs to the top ten. Overall study findings and caveats: Tissue and blood shared very few CDR3 sequences.

Sequencing was performed on glioma tissue, nonneoplastic brain tissue, or PBMCs (not recorded which). V gene TRBV18 combines with J gene TRBJ2-4, with 10 bases that match TRBD1. This clonotype was sampled from a human donor with low-grade glioma or glioblastoma, undergoing nonglioma brain surgery, or in good health (not recorded which). The CDR3 spells CASSHLEDRGWKNIQYF. For the CDR3, the DNA is TGTGCCAGCTCACACCTTGAGGACAGGGGGTGGAAAAACATTCAGTACTTC.